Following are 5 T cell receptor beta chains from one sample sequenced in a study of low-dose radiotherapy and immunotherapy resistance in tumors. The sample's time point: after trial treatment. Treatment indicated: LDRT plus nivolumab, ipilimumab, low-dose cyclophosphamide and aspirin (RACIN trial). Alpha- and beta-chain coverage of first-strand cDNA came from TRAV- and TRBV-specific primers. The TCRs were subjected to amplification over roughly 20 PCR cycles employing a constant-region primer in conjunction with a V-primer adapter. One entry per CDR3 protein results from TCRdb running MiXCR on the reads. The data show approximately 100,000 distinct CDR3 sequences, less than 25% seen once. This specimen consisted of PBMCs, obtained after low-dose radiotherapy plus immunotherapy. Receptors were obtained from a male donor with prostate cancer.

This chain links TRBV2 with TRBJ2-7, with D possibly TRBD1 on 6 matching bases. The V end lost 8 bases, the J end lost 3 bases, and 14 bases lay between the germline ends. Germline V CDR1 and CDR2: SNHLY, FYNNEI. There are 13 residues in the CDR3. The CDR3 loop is CASSGQQGYEQYF. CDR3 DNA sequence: TGTGCCAGCTCTGGGCAACAGGGCTACGAGCAGTACTTC.

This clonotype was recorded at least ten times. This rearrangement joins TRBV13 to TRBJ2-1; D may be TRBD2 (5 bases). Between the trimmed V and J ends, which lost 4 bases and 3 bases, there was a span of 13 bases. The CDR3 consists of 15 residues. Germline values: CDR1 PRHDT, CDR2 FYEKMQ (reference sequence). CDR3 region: CASSYGRADYNEQFF. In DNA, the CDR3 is TGTGCCAGCAGCTACGGGCGGGCTGACTACAATGAGCAGTTCTTC.

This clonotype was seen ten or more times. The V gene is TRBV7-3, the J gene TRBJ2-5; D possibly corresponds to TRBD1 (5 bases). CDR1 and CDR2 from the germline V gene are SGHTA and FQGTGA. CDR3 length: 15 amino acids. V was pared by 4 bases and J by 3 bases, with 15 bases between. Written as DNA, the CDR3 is TGTGCCAGCAGCTCAGGGTTTCGAACGGAAGAGACCCAGTACTTC. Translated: CASSSGFRTEETQYF.

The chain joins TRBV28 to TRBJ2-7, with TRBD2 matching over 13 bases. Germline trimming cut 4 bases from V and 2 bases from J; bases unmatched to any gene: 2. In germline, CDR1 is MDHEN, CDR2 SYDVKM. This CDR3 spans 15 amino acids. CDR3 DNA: TGTGCCAGCAGTTCGGGACTAGCGGGAACCTACGAGCAGTACTTC. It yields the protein CASSSGLAGTYEQYF.

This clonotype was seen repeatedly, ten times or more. The CDR3 sequence is CASSLPQGYSYEQYF. The CDR3 DNA reads as TGTGCCAGCAGTTTACCGCAGGGGTACTCCTACGAGCAGTACTTC. V usage is TRBV12-3 or TRBV12-4 and J usage is TRBJ2-7; possible D gene TRBD1, 6 bases. Trimming took off 2 bases at V and 0 bases at J, with 11 bases between the two ends. The CDR3 runs to 15 residues.